The clone carrying this TCR beta chain was seen a few times. V lost 1 base and J 1 base, leaving 14 bases between the germline ends. Germline lookup yields CDR1 LGHDT and CDR2 YNNKEL (reference sequence). CDR3 length equals 16 residues. The library targeted TCRbeta and was prepared with unique molecular identifiers. TCRdb ran MiXCR on the PCR reads and lists one entry per CDR3 protein. This repertoire shows 97,000 or so distinct CDR3 sequences, around 5.9% found once; its top ten account for 5.5% to 6.5%. This sample was taken from a study of T-cell reconstitution after alpha-beta-depleted transplantation in children.

This receptor was identified in a female patient aged 2-15 years who had a stem cell transplant for Fanconi anemia, so the T cells may come from the graft donor. The source material was PBMCs, mostly from graft donor cells, sampled 60 days after TCRalphabeta/CD19-depleted stem cell transplant. The chain joins TRBV3-1 to TRBJ2-7; D may be TRBD2 (5 bases). Written as DNA, the CDR3 is TGTGCCAGCAGCCAAGGTCTCGGGATTGGGTCCTACGAGCAGTACTTC. As protein: CASSQGLGIGSYEQYF.